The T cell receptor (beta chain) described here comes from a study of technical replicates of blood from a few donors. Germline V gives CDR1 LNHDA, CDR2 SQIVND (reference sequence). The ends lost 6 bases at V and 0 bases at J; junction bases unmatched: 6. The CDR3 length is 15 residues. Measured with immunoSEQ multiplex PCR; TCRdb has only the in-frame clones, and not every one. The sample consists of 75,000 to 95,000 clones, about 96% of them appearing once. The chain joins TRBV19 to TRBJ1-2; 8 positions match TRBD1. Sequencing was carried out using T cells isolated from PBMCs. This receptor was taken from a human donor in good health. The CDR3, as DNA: TGTGCCAGTAGCGAACAGGGGGGAGCTAACTATGGCTACACCTTC. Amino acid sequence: CASSEQGGANYGYTF.